This is a list of T cell receptor beta chains from one sample in a study of neurological immune-mediated disorders. One entry per CDR3 protein, called by TCRdb with MiXCR from the 5' RACE reads. The repertoire holds 46,000 or so distinct CDR3 sequences, with 4% to 5.5% as singletons. Sequencing was carried out using PBMCs. The source is a woman in her sixties or seventies with multiple sclerosis. Both conserved end residues are part of each CDR3. A D gene is named only where the DNA matches it firmly. Clone sizes are given selectively: once, few, many, or a class where the clone is expanded.

D gene,clone size,V gene,J gene,CDR3 DNA,CDR3 protein
TRBD2,many,TRBV24-1,TRBJ2-1,TGTGCCACCAGTGATTTCGGGGGGGCCCACAATGAGCAGTTCTTC,CATSDFGGAHNEQFF
NA,many,TRBV15,TRBJ1-4,TGTGCCACCAGCAGACTAACCGGGACAATTAATGAAAAACTGTTTTTT,CATSRLTGTINEKLFF
TRBD1,many,TRBV10-3,TRBJ2-7,TGTGCCATCAGTGAGGCCGGACAGGGGGGTTCCTACGAGCAGTACTTC,CAISEAGQGGSYEQYF
TRBD2,NA,TRBV7-2,TRBJ2-3,TGTGCCAGCAGCTTGGGACTAGCGCTAGATACGCAGTATTTT,CASSLGLALDTQYF
NA,many,TRBV21-1,TRBJ2-5,TGTGCCAGCAGCAAAGATACAGATCAAGAGACCCAGTACTTC,CASSKDTDQETQYF
NA,NA,TRBV18,TRBJ2-3,TGTGCCAGCTCACGAGAATGGACAAGAAGCACAGATACGCAGTATTTT,CASSREWTRSTDTQYF
TRBD2,few,TRBV3-1,TRBJ2-1,TGTGCCAGCAGCAGTCGCAGCGGGAGCTCCTACAATGAGCAGTTCTTC,CASSSRSGSSYNEQFF
TRBD1,many,TRBV9,TRBJ2-7,TGTGCCAGCAGCGAGGGGGCGGGCTACGAGCAGTACTTC,CASSEGAGYEQYF
TRBD2,many,TRBV7-2,TRBJ2-1,TGTGCCAGCAGCTTAAACTCTCTAGCGGGGTACAATGAGCAGTTCTTC,CASSLNSLAGYNEQFF
NA,many,TRBV5-1,TRBJ2-5,TGCGCCAGCAGCTTAGGGAACCCACAAGCGGAGACCCAGTACTTC,CASSLGNPQAETQYF
NA,NA,TRBV7-2,TRBJ2-3,TGTGCCAGCAGCTTAGGGGCGATTAGCACAGATACGCAGTATTTT,CASSLGAISTDTQYF
NA,many,TRBV2,TRBJ2-5,TGTGCCAGCAGTGAACTTAGCTACCAAGAGACCCAGTACTTC,CASSELSYQETQYF
TRBD2,many,TRBV20-1,TRBJ2-7,TGCAGTGCTAGCGGACTAGCTCCCTACGAGCAGTACTTC,CSASGLAPYEQYF
NA,NA,TRBV5-1,TRBJ1-4,TGCGCCAGCAGCTTGGTAATGGGAGAAAAACTGTTTTTT,CASSLVMGEKLFF
NA,many,TRBV10-3,TRBJ2-7,TGTGCCATCAGGGACCGTCCGGGCGAGCAGTACTTC,CAIRDRPGEQYF
NA,few,TRBV3-1,TRBJ2-1,TGTGCCAGCAGCCAAGACCCAGTCTCCTACAATGAGCAGTTCTTC,CASSQDPVSYNEQFF
NA,few,TRBV5-5,TRBJ1-3,TGTGCCAGCAGCTTGGGTAGTACCTCTGGAAACACCATATATTTT,CASSLGSTSGNTIYF
NA,many,TRBV6-1,TRBJ2-3,TGTGCCAGCAGTCGGGCCTTCTTGGATACGCAGTATTTT,CASSRAFLDTQYF
TRBD1,many,TRBV3-1,TRBJ1-6,TGTGCCAGCAGCCAAGCCCTGACAGGGTTTGGACCCCTCCACTTT,CASSQALTGFGPLHF
TRBD1,many,TRBV10-3,TRBJ2-7,TGTGCCATCAGTGAGCCAAGGGACAGGGGCTCCTACGAGCAGTACTTC,CAISEPRDRGSYEQYF
NA,many,TRBV20-1,TRBJ1-2,TGCAGTGCTAGGACAGCTAACTATGGCTACACCTTC,CSARTANYGYTF
TRBD2,many,TRBV12-3/TRBV12-4,TRBJ2-3,TGTGCCAGCAGTGCAGCGGGGACAGATACGCAGTATTTT,CASSAAGTDTQYF
NA,many,TRBV5-1,TRBJ1-4,TGCGCCAGCGCGACCGGGACGGGAAATGAAAAACTGTTTTTT,CASATGTGNEKLFF
TRBD1,many,TRBV15,TRBJ2-7,TGTGCCACCAGCAGAGGTGGACAGGGATCTTACGAGCAGTACTTC,CATSRGGQGSYEQYF